The 9 T cell receptor beta chains presented below share a single source sample, sequenced in a study. One entry per CDR3 protein, called by TCRdb with MiXCR from the 5' RACE reads. This table holds about 62,000 distinct CDR3 sequences, approximately 29% found once. Sequenced sample: tumor-infiltrating naive CD4+ T cells sorted from the breast tumor. Regarding subset: naive CD4+ T cells, CD4+CD45RA+CD25-. The origin of the receptors is a female donor with breast cancer.

This chain links TRBV6-2 or TRBV6-3 with TRBJ2-6; D not certain. Germline V gene sequence: CDR1 MNHEY, CDR2 SVGEGT. The CDR3 length is 14 residues. The V and J ends lost 2 bases and 0 bases respectively, with 2 bases between them. The CDR3 bases are TGTGCCAGCAGTTACAGCTCTGGGGCCAACGTCCTGACTTTC. This codes for CASSYSSGANVLTF.

The sample holds many counts of this clonotype. The rearrangement links TRBV12-3 or TRBV12-4 to TRBJ2-3, with TRBD1 identical over 7 bases. Losses at the gene ends were 6 bases for V and 3 bases for J; bases not matched to a gene: 6. The CDR3 sequence is 14 residues long. The CDR3 sequence: CASREDRPTDTQYF. CDR3 bases: TGTGCCAGCAGGGAGGACAGGCCTACAGATACGCAGTATTTT.

J is TRBJ2-2 and V is TRBV7-3; 7 positions match TRBD2. This CDR3 comprises 15 residues. V trimming: 5 bases; J trimming: 1 base; junction bases outside the gene matches: 4. Germline CDR1 and CDR2: SGHTA and FQGTGA. CDR3 in amino acids: CASSPGTKNTGELFF. For the CDR3, the DNA is TGTGCCAGCAGCCCCGGGACTAAGAACACCGGGGAGCTGTTTTTT.

V usage is TRBV20-1 and J usage is TRBJ1-1; TRBD1 matches 7 bases. J gave up 8 bases and V 5 bases, and 14 bases lay outside the gene matches. The germline V gene encodes CDR1 DFQATT and CDR2 SNEGSKA (reference sequence). There are 14 residues in the CDR3. CDR3 nucleotide sequence: TGCAGTGCTGTGGGTTGGGACAGCGGGGGGGAAGCTTTCTTT. Protein product: CSAVGWDSGGEAFF.

The chain links TRBV7-2 to TRBJ1-4; D not resolved. The germline V gene encodes CDR1 SGHTA and CDR2 FQGNSA. Trimming cost V 4 bases and J 2 bases, with 8 bases left between them. The CDR3 extends over 14 amino acids. CDR3 in DNA: TGTGCCAGCAGCTCAGACGGGACTAATGAAAAACTGTTTTTT. It translates to CASSSDGTNEKLFF. Full variable domain (rest looked up from reference TRBV7-2 and TRBJ1-4): GAGVSQSPSNKVTEKGKDVELRCDPISGHTALYWYRQSLGQGLEFLIYFQGNSAPDKSGLPSDRFSAERTGGSVSTLTIQRTQQEDSAVYLCASSSDGTNEKLFFGSGTQLSVL.

The chain combines TRBV12-3 or TRBV12-4 with TRBJ2-1, with 7 bases lining up with TRBD2. Trimming took 5 bases from V and 4 from J; bases not matched to a gene: 11. The CDR3 extends over 16 amino acids. The CDR3 here is CASSIRVSGQYNEQFF. CDR3 DNA sequence: TGTGCCAGCAGTATCCGGGTTAGCGGGCAATACAATGAGCAGTTCTTC.

This clonotype has just a few counts. CDR3 DNA sequence: TGTGCCAGCAGCTGGACAGGGGGGAAATCCTACGAGCAGTACTTC. Translating gives CASSWTGGKSYEQYF. This chain uses TRBV7-2 with TRBJ2-7; 10 bases agree with TRBD1. J gave up 1 base and V 4 bases, and 4 bases lay outside the gene matches. The CDR3 contains 15 residues. Looked up from germline, CDR1 is SGHTA and CDR2 is FQGNSA.

The rearrangement links TRBV5-4 to TRBJ2-5; 13 nucleotides align to TRBD2. The junction had 5 bases not matched to a gene; V was cut back by 5 bases and J by 1 base. The CDR3 covers 16 residues. In germline, CDR1 is SGHNT, CDR2 YYREEE (reference sequence). In DNA form, the CDR3 reads TGTGCCAGCAGTTATGGACTAGCGGGGGCCCAAGAGACCCAGTACTTC. Encoded protein: CASSYGLAGAQETQYF.

As regards this clonotype: One end of the junction does not line up with germline, which may come from a read error. V and J are TRBV7-3 and TRBJ2-5, with 7 bases that match TRBD2. The germline V gene encodes CDR1 SGHTA and CDR2 FQGTGA. The CDR3 covers 15 residues. The CDR3 reads CASSPVAGVAKTRYF. As DNA, the CDR3 is TGTGCCAGCAGCCCAGTGGCGGGAGTGGCCAAGACCCGGTACTTC.